Listed below are T cell receptor beta chains from one sample, sequenced in a study of blood T cell repertoires in COVID-19. Measured with immunoSEQ multiplex PCR; TCRdb has only the in-frame clones, and not every one. The sample has 500,000 or so clones, around 90% seen once; the top ten hold 0.7%. The sample comprised PBMCs or T cells enriched from blood (not recorded which). Every receptor here comes from a woman aged 18-29 years who had recovered from COVID-19. CDR3s include the opening cysteine and the closing phenylalanine or tryptophan. The order of the fields is V gene, D gene, clone size, J gene, CDR3 protein, CDR3 DNA. The D gene is left open where the match is weak. The listing skips clone size in some rows; elsewhere it reads once, few, many or a size class.

TRBV3-1/TRBV3-2	NA	NA	TRBJ2-7	CASSPGHFYEQYF	TGTGCCAGCAGCCCCGGACACTTTTACGAGCAGTACTTC
TRBV5-1	TRBD2	NA	TRBJ2-2	CASSPTSVNTGELFF	TGCGCCAGCAGTCCTACTAGCGTGAACACCGGGGAGCTGTTTTTT
TRBV4-2	TRBD1	NA	TRBJ2-5	CASSQDPDREETQYF	TGTGCCAGCAGCCAAGATCCGGACAGGGAAGAGACCCAGTACTTC
TRBV4-1	NA	many	TRBJ1-1	CASTQGLRTEAFF	TGCGCCAGCACCCAAGGGCTTCGCACTGAAGCTTTCTTT
TRBV21-1	NA	NA	TRBJ2-7	CASSKGRGQGLRYEQYF	TGTGCCAGCAGCAAAGGGCGGGGGCAGGGGTTGAGGTACGAGCAGTACTTC
TRBV19	TRBD2	NA	TRBJ2-7	CASSAPGLVASYEQYF	TGTGCCAGTAGCGCTCCGGGACTAGTCGCTTCCTACGAGCAGTACTTC
TRBV11-2	NA	NA	TRBJ1-1	CASSLGGRRGAFF	TGTGCCAGCAGCTTAGGGGGGCGGCGAGGAGCTTTCTTT
TRBV9	TRBD2	NA	TRBJ2-1	CASSPHGVAGANEQFF	TGTGCCAGCAGCCCCCATGGGGTAGCGGGGGCCAATGAGCAGTTCTTC
TRBV10-3	NA	NA	TRBJ1-4	CATCNPGSGEKLFF	TGTGCCACCTGCAATCCGGGAAGCGGTGAAAAACTGTTTTTT
TRBV28	NA	NA	TRBJ2-7	CASRGQSPYEQYF	TGTGCCAGCCGTGGACAGAGTCCCTACGAGCAGTACTTC
TRBV3-1/TRBV3-2	NA	NA	TRBJ1-1	CASSLQGGSTEAFF	TGTGCCAGCAGTTTACAGGGCGGGAGCACTGAAGCTTTCTTT
TRBV11-3	NA	few	TRBJ1-1	CASSPETDNTEAFF	TGTGCCAGCAGCCCCGAGACAGACAACACTGAAGCTTTCTTT
TRBV10-3	TRBD1	NA	TRBJ2-2	CAISGGGFPGQGTPNTGELFF	TGTGCCATCAGTGGGGGAGGATTTCCGGGACAGGGGACCCCGAACACCGGGGAGCTGTTTTTT
TRBV7-2	NA	NA	TRBJ2-2	CASSFQGSYTGELFF	TGTGCCAGCAGCTTCCAGGGGTCTTACACCGGGGAGCTGTTTTTT
TRBV6-2/TRBV6-3	NA	NA	TRBJ2-7	CASSSAYEQYF	TGTGCCAGCAGTTCCGCCTACGAGCAGTACTTC
TRBV4-2	NA	NA	TRBJ1-3	CASSPRRSTSGNTIYF	TGTGCCAGCAGCCCTCGACGGAGCACCTCTGGAAACACCATATATTTT
TRBV4-1	TRBD1	NA	TRBJ1-2	CASSQRPPEAGTGRNYGYTF	TGCGCCAGCAGTCAGCGGCCCCCCGAAGCCGGGACAGGGAGGAACTATGGCTACACCTTC
TRBV11-2	NA	NA	TRBJ1-2	CASSSGGGGYTF	TGTGCCAGCAGCTCTGGGGGAGGTGGCTACACCTTC
TRBV6-5	NA	NA	TRBJ2-7	CASSYAKGRSYEQYF	TGTGCCAGCAGTTACGCCAAGGGGCGCTCCTACGAGCAGTACTTC
TRBV3-1/TRBV3-2	NA	NA	TRBJ2-7	CASGIRSSYEQYF	TGTGCCAGCGGTATTAGGAGCTCCTACGAGCAGTACTTC
TRBV19	NA	NA	TRBJ1-1	CASSILQGANTEAFF	TGTGCCAGTAGTATCCTACAGGGCGCGAACACTGAAGCTTTCTTT
TRBV2	TRBD1	NA	TRBJ2-7	CASNRGQSYEQYF	TGTGCCAGTAACAGGGGGCAAAGCTACGAGCAGTACTTC